These 9 T cell receptor beta chains originate from one sample sequenced in a study of vaccination and CD4 T cells after COVID-19. The antigens for these receptors are not known. Treatment noted: roughly 10-day PBMC culture with coronavirus spike peptide pools or control peptides (ViraFEST assay). The study sequenced cultured CD4+ T cell DNA using the Oncomine TCR Beta short-read assay. TCRdb reanalysed the PCR reads using MiXCR and keeps one entry per CDR3 protein. This sample has approximately 11,000 distinct CDR3 sequences, with about 44% found just once. The sample taken for sequencing was CD4+ T cells from blood, cultured in vitro. These receptors all come from a human donor who had recovered from COVID-19.

This clonotype was counted between two and nine times. The chain combines TRBV20-1 with TRBJ1-2; 7 positions match TRBD1. Germline V lookup: CDR1 DFQATT, CDR2 SNEGSKA (reference sequence). The CDR3 totals 18 residues. Trimming at V came to 1 base and at J to 6 bases, leaving 20 bases not matched to a gene. CDR3 DNA sequence: TGCAGTGCTAGAGTAAGTGGAAGGGGGCGACGGGATCTGGATGGCTACACCTTC. Translation gives CSARVSGRGRRDLDGYTF.

The chain combines TRBV20-1 with TRBJ2-1; maybe TRBD1 (6 bases). The CDR3 loop spans 16 amino acids. V lost 1 base to trimming and J lost 8 bases, with 21 bases between them. Per germline, CDR1 DFQATT and CDR2 SNEGSKA (reference sequence). In DNA, the CDR3 is TGCAGTGCTAGAGCCCTAACGGGACCAGGGGCCGATGAGCAGTTCTTC. This encodes CSARALTGPGADEQFF.

The chain recombines TRBV12-3 or TRBV12-4 with TRBJ2-3, with 9 bases that match TRBD1. This CDR3 has 16 residues. Unmatched junction bases numbered 12, after V lost 7 bases and J lost 4 bases. The CDR3 bases are TGTGCCAGCACCCAAGCCCCCGGACAGGGGCCAGATACGCAGTATTTT. Translated: CASTQAPGQGPDTQYF.

V usage is TRBV5-6 and J usage is TRBJ1-2, with 7 nucleotides matching TRBD1. The germline V gene encodes CDR1 SGHDT and CDR2 YYEEEE. The CDR3 loop spans 14 amino acids. The J segment lost 4 bases and the V segment lost 4 bases, leaving 7 bases of the junction unmatched. CDR3 sequence reads: CASSVLRGGYGYTF. The DNA for the CDR3 is TGTGCCAGCAGCGTACTCAGGGGGGGCTATGGCTACACCTTC.

This clonotype has more than one count but fewer than ten. The V and J genes are TRBV19 and TRBJ2-2; D is unclear. Germline loops: CDR1 LNHDA, CDR2 SQIVND (reference sequence). The CDR3 extends over 15 amino acids. Trimming stripped 2 bases from V and 1 base from J, with 8 bases between. CDR3 nucleotides: TGTGCCAGTAGTATAACCCGACAGAACACCGGGGAGCTGTTTTTT. Protein product: CASSITRQNTGELFF.

This clonotype has a single count. The chain is built from TRBV4-1 and TRBJ1-6; a possible D gene is TRBD1 (5 bases). Germline CDR1 reads MGHRA; CDR2 reads YSYEKL. The CDR3 covers 19 residues. V lost 0 bases and J 0 bases, leaving 15 bases between the germline ends. The CDR3 is CASSQDAGRTSSYNSPLHF. As DNA, the CDR3 is TGCGCCAGCAGCCAAGATGCGGGACGGACAAGCTCCTATAATTCACCCCTCCACTTT.

The J gene is TRBJ1-6, the V gene TRBV2; D is uncertain. V was pared by 2 bases and J by 3 bases, with 5 bases between. This CDR3 region has 14 residues. In germline, CDR1 is SNHLY, CDR2 FYNNEI. The CDR3 reads CASSEQSYNSPLHF. Written as DNA, the CDR3 is TGTGCCAGCAGTGAACAGAGCTATAATTCACCCCTCCACTTT. The complete variable domain, with remaining parts taken from reference TRBV2 and TRBJ1-6, reads EPEVTQTPSHQVTQMGQEVILRCVPISNHLYFYWYRQILGQKVEFLVSFYNNEISEKSEIFDDQFSVERPDGSNFTLKIRSTKLEDSAMYFCASSEQSYNSPLHFGNGTRLTVT.

In its sample, this clonotype was seen a few times. This chain uses TRBV2 with TRBJ1-6, with D maybe TRBD1 (5 bases). CDR1 is SNHLY and CDR2 is FYNNEI in the germline V gene. Deletions cut 4 bases from V and 10 bases from J, with 5 bases between. CDR3 size: 11 residues. CDR3 residues: CASSGGSPLHF. The CDR3 bases are TGTGCCAGCAGTGGGGGGTCACCCCTCCACTTT.

The rearrangement uses TRBV19 and TRBJ1-3; D may be TRBD1 (6 bases). The germline V gene encodes CDR1 LNHDA and CDR2 SQIVND (reference sequence). The length of the CDR3 is 15 residues. V lost 5 bases and J 8 bases, leaving 19 bases between the germline ends. DNA of the CDR3: TGTGCCAGTAGTCCTCGACAGGCCCCCGGAGACACCATATATTTT. Its translation: CASSPRQAPGDTIYF.